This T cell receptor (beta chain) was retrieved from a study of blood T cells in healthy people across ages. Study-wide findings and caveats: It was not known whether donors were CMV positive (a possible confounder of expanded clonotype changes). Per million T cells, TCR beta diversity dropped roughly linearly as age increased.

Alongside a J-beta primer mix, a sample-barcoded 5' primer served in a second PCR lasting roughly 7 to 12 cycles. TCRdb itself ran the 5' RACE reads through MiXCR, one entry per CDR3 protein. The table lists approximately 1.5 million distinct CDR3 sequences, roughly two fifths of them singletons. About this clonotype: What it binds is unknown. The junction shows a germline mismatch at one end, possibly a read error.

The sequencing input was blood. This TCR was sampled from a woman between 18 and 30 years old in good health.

DNA for the CDR3: TGTGCCAGCAGGGATGGGGCTAACACTGAAGCTTTTTTT. Encoded protein: CASRDGANTEAFF. V is TRBV7-6 and J is TRBJ1-1, with D possibly TRBD1 on 5 matching bases. There are 13 residues in the CDR3. The germline gives CDR1 SGHVS, CDR2 FNYEAQ.